This TCR beta chain originates from a study of monozygotic twins with inflammatory bowel disease. TCRdb reanalyzed the 5' RACE reads and collapses them to one entry per CDR3 protein, without DNA. This sample's table has fewer than 200,000 distinct CDR3 sequences. The CDR3 covers 14 residues. The germline V gene encodes CDR1 SGHKS and CDR2 YYEKEE (reference sequence). The sequence was collected from a human donor with ulcerative colitis or Crohn's disease, or a healthy co-twin of an affected twin (not recorded which). The sample consisted of blood. The chain carries TRBV5-5 and TRBJ2-5; TCRdb picks TRBD2, but there is no DNA to check that call. CDR3 amino acids: CASSRGRGPETQYF. Full variable domain (missing parts from reference TRBV5-5 and TRBJ2-5): DAGVTQSPTHLIKTRGQQVTLRCSPISGHKSVSWYQQVLGQGPQFIFQYYEKEERGRGNFPDRFSARQFPNYSSELNVNALLLGDSALYLCASSRGRGPETQYFGPGTRLLVL.